This T cell receptor (beta chain) was captured in a study of blood T cell repertoires in COVID-19. Those enrolled in Seattle joined during active infection and were followed longitudinally afterward. Per the study methods: Amplification from reference gene primers served as the basis for estimated nucleated cell counts. Assay used: immunoSEQ multiplex PCR; TCRdb lists only in-frame clones, some missing. The V and J calls and the clone size are those of that table, but D and trimming were determined from the DNA. The profile shows about 350,000 clones, approximately 89% of them singletons. This TCR was recovered from a woman aged 55-75 years with COVID-19, enrolled during active disease. Sequences were obtained from peripheral blood.

The CDR3 protein is CASGTGRLPGANVLTF. DNA of the CDR3: TGTGCCAGTGGGACAGGGAGACTCCCTGGGGCCAACGTCCTGACTTTC. The chain joins TRBV3-1 (or the pseudogene TRBV3-2) to TRBJ2-6; 9 bases map to TRBD1. V lost 9 bases, J lost 2 bases, and 8 bases stayed unmatched. Germline CDR1 LGHDT, CDR2 YNNKEL (reference sequence). The CDR3 sequence is 16 residues long.